Sequencing of this TCR beta chain was carried out in a study of blood T cells in healthy people across ages. Study conclusions and caveats: A roughly linear age-dependent decrease characterized TCR beta diversity per million T cells. Long-lived donors carried more naive CD4+ cells and greater diversity than aged donors.

The V and J ends lost 7 bases and 7 bases, in that order; junction bases with no gene match: 10. This CDR3 is 15 amino acids long. CDR1 MNHEY and CDR2 SVGEGT come from the germline V gene. Primers used in a second PCR of about 6 to 11 cycles were a sample-barcoded 5' primer and a J-beta primer mix. A minimum of 2.5 million CDR3-containing paired-end reads was obtained for each sample. TCRdb reprocessed the 5' RACE reads via MiXCR and lists one record per CDR3 protein. The data hold about 540,000 distinct CDR3 sequences, with 24% observed a single time. About this clonotype itself: As yet, its antigen is unknown.

The sample was also reused in another study, on T cells of mothers and their children. That study adds: Material was donated by three healthy Caucasian mothers and their six children.

The receptor's source is a boy under 18 in good health. The sequencing input was blood. The chain is built from TRBV6-2 or TRBV6-3 and TRBJ1-2, with 12 bases aligning to TRBD1. The CDR3 loop reads CASIGPGTGGTGYTF. The CDR3 DNA follows: TGTGCCAGCATCGGCCCCGGGACAGGGGGCACTGGCTACACCTTC.